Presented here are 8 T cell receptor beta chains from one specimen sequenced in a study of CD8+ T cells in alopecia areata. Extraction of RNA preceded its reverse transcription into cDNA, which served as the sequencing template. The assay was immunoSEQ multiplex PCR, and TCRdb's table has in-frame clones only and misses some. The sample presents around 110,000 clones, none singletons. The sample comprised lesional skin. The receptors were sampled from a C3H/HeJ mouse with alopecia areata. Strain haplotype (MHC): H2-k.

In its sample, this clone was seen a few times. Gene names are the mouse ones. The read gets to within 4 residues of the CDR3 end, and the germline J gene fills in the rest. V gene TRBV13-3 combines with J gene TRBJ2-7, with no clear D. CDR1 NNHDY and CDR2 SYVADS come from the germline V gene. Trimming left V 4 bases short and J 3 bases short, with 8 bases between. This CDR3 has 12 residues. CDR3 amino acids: CASSPTIYEQYF. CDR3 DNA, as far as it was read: TGTGCCAGCAGTCCTACAATCTAT.

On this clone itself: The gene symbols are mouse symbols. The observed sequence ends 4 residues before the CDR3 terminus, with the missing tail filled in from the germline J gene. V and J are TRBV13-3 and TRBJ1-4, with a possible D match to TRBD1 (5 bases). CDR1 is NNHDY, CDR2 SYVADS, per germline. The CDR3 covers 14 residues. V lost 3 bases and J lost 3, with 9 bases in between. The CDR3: CASSAGRTNERLFF. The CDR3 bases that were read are TGTGCCAGCAGTGCAGGGAGAACCAACGAA. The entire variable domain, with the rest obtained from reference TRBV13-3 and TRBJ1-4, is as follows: EAAVTQSPRSKVAVTGGKVTLSCHQTNNHDYMYWYRQDTGHGLRLIHYSYVADSTEKGDIPDGYKASRPSQENFSLILELASLSQTAVYFCASSAGRTNERLFFGHGTKLSVL.

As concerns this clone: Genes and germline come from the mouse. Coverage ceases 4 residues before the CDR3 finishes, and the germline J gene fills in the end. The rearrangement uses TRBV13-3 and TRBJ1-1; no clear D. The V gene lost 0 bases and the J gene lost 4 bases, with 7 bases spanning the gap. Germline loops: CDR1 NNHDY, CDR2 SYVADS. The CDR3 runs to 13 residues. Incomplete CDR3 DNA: TGTGCCAGCAGTGATGTTGGGTCCACA. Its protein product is CASSDVGST. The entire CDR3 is CASSDVGSTEVFF.

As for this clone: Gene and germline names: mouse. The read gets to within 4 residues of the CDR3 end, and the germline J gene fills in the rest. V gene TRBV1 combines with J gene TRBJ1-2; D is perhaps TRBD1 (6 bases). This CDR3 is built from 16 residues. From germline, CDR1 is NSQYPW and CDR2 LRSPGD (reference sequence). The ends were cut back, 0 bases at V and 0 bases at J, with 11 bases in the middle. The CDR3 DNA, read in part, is TGCACCTGCAGTGCAGAGCACGGGACACCAAACTCC. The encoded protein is CTCSAEHGTPNS. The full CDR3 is CTCSAEHGTPNSDYTF.

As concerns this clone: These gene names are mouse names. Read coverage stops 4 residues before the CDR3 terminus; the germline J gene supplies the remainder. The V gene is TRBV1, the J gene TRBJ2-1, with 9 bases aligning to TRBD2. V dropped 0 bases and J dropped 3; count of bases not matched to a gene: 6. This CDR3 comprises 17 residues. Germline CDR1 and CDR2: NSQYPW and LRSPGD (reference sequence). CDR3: CTCSADQTGGFYAEQFF. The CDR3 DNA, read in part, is TGCACCTGCAGTGCAGATCAAACTGGGGGGTTCTATGCT.

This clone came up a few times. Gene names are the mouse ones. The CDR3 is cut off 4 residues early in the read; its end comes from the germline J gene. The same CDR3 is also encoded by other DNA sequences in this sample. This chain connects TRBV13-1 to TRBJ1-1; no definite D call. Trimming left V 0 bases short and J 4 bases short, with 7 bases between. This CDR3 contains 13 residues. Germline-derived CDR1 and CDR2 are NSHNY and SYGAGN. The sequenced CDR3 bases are TGTGCCAGCAGTGATGCGCCAGGCACA. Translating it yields CASSDAPGT. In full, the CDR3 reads CASSDAPGTEVFF.

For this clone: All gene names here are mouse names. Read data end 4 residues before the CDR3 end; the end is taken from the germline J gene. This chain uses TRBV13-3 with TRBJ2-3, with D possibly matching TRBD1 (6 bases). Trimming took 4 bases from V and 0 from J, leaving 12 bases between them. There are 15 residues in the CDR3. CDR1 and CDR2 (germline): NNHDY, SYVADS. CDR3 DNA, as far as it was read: TGTGCCAGCAGTCGGACAGTCTCTAGTGCAGAA. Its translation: CASSRTVSSAE. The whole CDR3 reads CASSRTVSSAETLYF.

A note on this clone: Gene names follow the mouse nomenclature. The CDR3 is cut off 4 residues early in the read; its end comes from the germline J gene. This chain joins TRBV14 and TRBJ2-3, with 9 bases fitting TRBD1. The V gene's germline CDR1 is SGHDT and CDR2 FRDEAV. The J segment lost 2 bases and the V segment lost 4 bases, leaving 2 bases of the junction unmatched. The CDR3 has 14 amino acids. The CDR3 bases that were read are TGTGCCAGCAGTCGGGACAGGGCTGCAGAA. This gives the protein CASSRDRAAE. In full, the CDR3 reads CASSRDRAAETLYF.